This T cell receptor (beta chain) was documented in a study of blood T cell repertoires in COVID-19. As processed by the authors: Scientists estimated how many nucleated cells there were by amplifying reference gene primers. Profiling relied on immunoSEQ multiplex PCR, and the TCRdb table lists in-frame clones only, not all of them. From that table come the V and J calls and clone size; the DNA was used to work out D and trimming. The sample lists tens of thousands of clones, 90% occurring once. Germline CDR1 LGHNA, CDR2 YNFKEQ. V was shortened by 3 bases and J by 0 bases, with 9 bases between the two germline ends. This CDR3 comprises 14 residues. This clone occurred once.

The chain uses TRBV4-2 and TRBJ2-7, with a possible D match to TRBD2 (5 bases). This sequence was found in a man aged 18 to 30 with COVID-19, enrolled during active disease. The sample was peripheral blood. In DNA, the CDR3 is TGTGCCAGCAGCCACGGGGAGACCTCCTACGAGCAGTACTTC. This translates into CASSHGETSYEQYF.